Following are 21 T cell receptor beta chains from one sample sequenced in a study of cytomegalovirus exposure and HLA in healthy donors. The PCR used 60 Vbeta and 13 Jbeta primers. TCRdb's table, derived via immunoSEQ multiplex PCR, lists solely in-frame clones and lacks some. The table lists approximately 110,000 clones. Sequences were obtained from PBMCs. The source of these receptors is a man aged 30 to 39 in good health and CMV-seronegative.

V and J are TRBV5-1 and TRBJ1-1; perhaps TRBD1 as D (5 bases). V was trimmed by 0 bases and J by 4 bases, leaving 13 bases between them. The CDR3 has 15 amino acids. Per the germline V gene, CDR1 is SGHRS and CDR2 is YFSETQ. In nucleotides, the CDR3 is TGCGCCAGCAGCTTGGTGCTAGGGGCCCTCACTGAAGCTTTCTTT. It encodes CASSLVLGALTEAFF.

In nucleotides, the CDR3 is TGTGCCATCAGTGGGACAGGGGGCACGGGCTACACCTTC. It yields the protein CAISGTGGTGYTF. The V gene is TRBV10-3, the J gene TRBJ1-2; 11 nucleotides align to TRBD1. There are 13 residues in the CDR3. Germline V gene sequence: CDR1 ENHRY, CDR2 SYGVKD. V shed 4 bases and J 8 bases; nucleotides not matched to a gene: 3.

The gene calls are TRBV13 and TRBJ2-2, with a tentative D call TRBD2 (6 bases). This CDR3 comprises 19 residues. Germline lookup yields CDR1 PRHDT and CDR2 FYEKMQ (reference sequence). V lost 0 bases to trimming and J lost 7 bases, with 24 bases between them. The CDR3 sequence: CASSLGRRAGPPKGGELFF. The CDR3 bases are TGTGCCAGCAGCTTAGGTCGACGGGCGGGGCCTCCGAAGGGCGGGGAGCTGTTTTTT. The complete variable domain, with remaining parts taken from reference TRBV13 and TRBJ2-2, reads AAGVIQSPRHLIKEKRETATLKCYPIPRHDTVYWYQQGPGQDPQFLISFYEKMQSDKGSIPDRFSAQQFSDYHSELNMSSLELGDSALYFCASSLGRRAGPPKGGELFFGEGSRLTVL.

The chain joins TRBV6-6 to TRBJ2-1; 8 nucleotides line up with TRBD1. CDR3 length equals 14 residues. Germline trimming cut 2 bases from V and 6 bases from J; bases unmatched to any gene: 3. Germline V gene lookup returns CDR1 MNHNY and CDR2 SVGAGI (reference sequence). CDR3 nucleotide sequence: TGTGCCAGCAGTTACCCCGGACAGGGCAATGAGCAGTTCTTC. Protein product: CASSYPGQGNEQFF.

The chain has TRBV5-1 and TRBJ2-2; D perhaps matches TRBD1 (6 bases). Trimming removed 3 bases from V and 5 bases from J, with 14 bases in between. CDR1 and CDR2 from the germline V gene are SGHRS and YFSETQ. The CDR3 extends over 15 amino acids. CDR3 nucleotide sequence: TGCGCCAGCAGCTGGGGGCAAGGGGTAACCGGGGAGCTGTTTTTT. Residues: CASSWGQGVTGELFF. Full variable domain (outside the CDR3, taken from reference TRBV5-1 and TRBJ2-2): KAGVTQTPRYLIKTRGQQVTLSCSPISGHRSVSWYQQTPGQGLQFLFEYFSETQRNKGNFPGRFSGRQFSNSRSEMNVSTLELGDSALYLCASSWGQGVTGELFFGEGSRLTVL.

This sequence joins TRBV15 and TRBJ2-1; D is possibly TRBD1 (6 bases). V dropped 0 bases and J dropped 7 bases, with 19 bases sitting between them. The CDR3 consists of 17 residues. Germline lookup yields CDR1 LNHNV and CDR2 YYDKDF (reference sequence). The CDR3: CATSRDLQGLPGNEQFF. The DNA for the CDR3 is TGTGCCACCAGCAGAGATCTGCAGGGGCTCCCAGGAAATGAGCAGTTCTTC.

The V call is TRBV27, the J call TRBJ2-2, with 7 bases matching TRBD2. V trimming: 7 bases; J trimming: 5 bases; junction bases outside the gene matches: 10. Germline-derived CDR1 and CDR2 are MNHEY and SMNVEV (reference sequence). The CDR3 is made up of 15 amino acids. The CDR3 nucleotides are TGTGCCAGCACTTTTGGGGGGGGTCGGACCGGGGAGCTGTTTTTT. Amino acids: CASTFGGGRTGELFF.

The chain links TRBV5-1 to TRBJ2-7, with D hard to call. CDR1 is SGHRS and CDR2 is YFSETQ in the germline V gene. The length of the CDR3 is 14 residues. V was trimmed by 0 bases and J by 3 bases, leaving 10 bases between them. Here the CDR3 DNA reads TGCGCCAGCAGCTTGGGAGAATTGGTCTACGAGCAGTACTTC. This sequence encodes CASSLGELVYEQYF.

The chain employs TRBV11-1 and TRBJ2-7; 9 positions agree with TRBD1. V dropped 4 bases and J dropped 0; count of bases not matched to a gene: 4. In germline, CDR1 is SGHAT, CDR2 FQDESV (reference sequence). There are 15 residues in the CDR3. The CDR3 protein is CASSWTGVNSYEQYF. The CDR3 DNA is TGTGCCAGCAGCTGGACAGGGGTCAACTCCTACGAGCAGTACTTC. The entire variable domain, with the rest obtained from reference TRBV11-1 and TRBJ2-7, is as follows: EAEVAQSPRYKITEKSQAVAFWCDPISGHATLYWYRQILGQGPELLVQFQDESVVDDSQLPKDRFSAERLKGVDSTLKIQPAELGDSAMYLCASSWTGVNSYEQYFGPGTRLTVT.

This chain connects TRBV5-6 to TRBJ1-2; D possibly corresponds to TRBD1 (6 bases). Per the germline V gene, CDR1 is SGHDT and CDR2 is YYEEEE. The V gene lost 0 bases and the J gene lost 6 bases, with 18 bases spanning the gap. This CDR3 comprises 16 residues. CDR3 nucleotides: TGTGCCAGCAGCTTGGTAGGGGGGGGGTCCCTGAATGGCTACACCTTC. Translating gives CASSLVGGGSLNGYTF.

V usage is TRBV6-1 and J usage is TRBJ1-2, with unresolved D. Trimming removed 11 bases at V and 5 bases at J, with 12 bases between. Germline V lookup: CDR1 MNHNS, CDR2 SASEGT. The CDR3 runs to 11 residues. DNA of the CDR3: TGTGCCGGAAGAGAGAGGTATGGCTACACCTTC. Translation: CAGRERYGYTF.

For the CDR3, the DNA is TGTGCCAGTAGTATAAGGGCAGGGGGCGGATACGAGCAGTACTTC. Translated: CASSIRAGGGYEQYF. The rearrangement links TRBV19 to TRBJ2-7; 8 positions match TRBD1. The germline V gene encodes CDR1 LNHDA and CDR2 SQIVND (reference sequence). The V and J ends lost 2 bases and 4 bases, in that order; junction bases with no gene match: 7. This CDR3 is built from 15 residues.

The rearrangement joins TRBV10-3 to TRBJ1-1, with 7 positions matching TRBD1. After removal of 4 bases from V and 3 bases from J, the junction contained 2 bases not matched to a gene. Germline loops: CDR1 ENHRY, CDR2 SYGVKD. The CDR3 covers 13 residues. CDR3 coding DNA: TGTGCCATCAGTGGAGGGACAGACACTGAAGCTTTCTTT. Translating gives CAISGGTDTEAFF.

CDR3 DNA: TGTGCCAGCAGCTTAGACTTTCTGACTGCTATGAACACTGAAGCTTTCTTT. Its translation: CASSLDFLTAMNTEAFF. The rearrangement uses TRBV7-8 and TRBJ1-1, with unresolved D. V was shortened by 1 base and J by 0 bases, with 15 bases between the two germline ends. Germline V gene lookup returns CDR1 SGHVS and CDR2 FQNEAQ. This CDR3 contains 17 residues.

This rearrangement joins TRBV6-6 to TRBJ1-4; 9 bases are shared with TRBD1. V gave up 8 bases and J gave up 5 bases; unmatched junction bases: 6. Germline-derived CDR1 and CDR2 are MNHNY and SVGAGI (reference sequence). The CDR3 has 14 residues. CDR3 nucleotides: TGTGCCAGCGGCGGACAGGGGCAAAATGAAAAACTGTTTTTT. This translates into CASGGQGQNEKLFF.

V usage is TRBV30 and J usage is TRBJ1-5; D may be TRBD1 (6 bases). Between the trimmed V and J ends, which lost 1 base and 7 bases, there was a span of 11 bases. The CDR3 extends over 13 amino acids. Looked up from germline, CDR1 is GTSNPN and CDR2 is SVGIG (reference sequence). The CDR3 region has the DNA TGTGCCTGGAGTGCCCAGGGGCGGCAGCCCCAGCATTTT. Translation gives CAWSAQGRQPQHF.

V usage is TRBV20-1 and J usage is TRBJ2-7, with a weak D call TRBD1 (5 bases). Germline CDR1 is DFQATT and CDR2 is SNEGSKA (reference sequence). The CDR3 length is 11 residues. Trimming took 0 bases from V and 9 from J, leaving 9 bases between them. The CDR3 DNA sequence: TGCAGTGCTAGAGATTCAGGGTGGCAGTACTTC. Translated, it gives CSARDSGWQYF.

The V gene is TRBV4-1, the J gene TRBJ1-2; 9 bases agree with TRBD1. The V gene end was trimmed by 2 bases and the J gene end by 8 bases; junction bases not matched to a gene: 6. The CDR3 has 14 amino acids. Germline V CDR1 and CDR2: MGHRA, YSYEKL. CDR3 sequence (DNA): TGCGCCAGCAGCCAATTACAGGGGGCGGGGGGCTACACCTTC. The encoded protein is CASSQLQGAGGYTF.

This chain joins TRBV5-1 and TRBJ1-3; TRBD1 matches 9 bases. The ends lost 4 bases at V and 4 bases at J; junction bases unmatched: 3. CDR3 size: 14 residues. Germline CDR1 and CDR2: SGHRS and YFSETQ. The CDR3 DNA is TGCGCCAGCAGCACAGGGGGCCCCGGAAACACCATATATTTT. Its translation: CASSTGGPGNTIYF.

The chain recombines TRBV5-1 with TRBJ2-7, with a weak D call TRBD1 (6 bases). The V gene lost 0 bases and the J gene lost 4 bases, with 17 bases spanning the gap. The CDR3 runs to 16 residues. Looked up from germline, CDR1 is SGHRS and CDR2 is YFSETQ. CDR3 region: CASSLVQGTSRYEQYF. The CDR3 DNA follows: TGCGCCAGCAGCTTGGTACAGGGAACTTCTCGATACGAGCAGTACTTC.

This chain links TRBV5-6 with TRBJ2-5; 7 bases map to TRBD1. The tail of the sequence fits TRBJ2-7 better, so the J call may be wrong. This CDR3 has 17 residues. Germline loops: CDR1 SGHDT, CDR2 YYEEEE. DNA of the CDR3: TGTGCCAGCAGCCAATTATCTTCGGGGACAGCCTCCTACGAGCAGTACTTC. Its translation is CASSQLSSGTASYEQYF.